This T cell receptor beta chain was profiled in a study of blood T cell repertoires in COVID-19. CDR1 is LNHDA, CDR2 SQIVND, per germline (reference sequence). Trimming took 2 bases from V and 6 from J, leaving 20 bases between them. CDR3 size: 17 residues. Sequencing used immunoSEQ multiplex PCR; TCRdb keeps in-frame clones, though not all of them. The table has roughly 200,000 clones, more than 80% seen once. The sample comprised peripheral blood. The TCR comes from a woman between 55 and 75 years old with acute or convalescent COVID-19. The V gene is TRBV19, the J gene TRBJ2-1; D is perhaps TRBD2 (5 bases). This CDR3 is CASSISLWESVRNEQFF. CDR3 bases: TGTGCCAGTAGTATAAGTCTGTGGGAGTCAGTACGCAATGAGCAGTTCTTC.